Listed here is a single T cell receptor beta chain. V was shortened by 2 bases and J by 3 bases, with 9 bases between the two germline ends. CDR1 and CDR2 from the germline V gene are SGHDT and YYEEEE. CDR3 size: 14 residues. The record originates from a study of blood T cell repertoires in COVID-19. Turning to the study itself: Both acute and convalescent COVID-19 samples were obtained from the United States, Italy and Spain. The cDNA or gDNA used as material had been derived from T cells, B-cell-depleted T cells, or PBMCs.

Some clones are missing from TCRdb's copy, which holds only in-frame ones; the method was immunoSEQ multiplex PCR. The sample includes some 270,000 clones, about 80% of them seen just once. The TCR originated in a person aged 65 to 85 with COVID-19, enrolled during active disease. What was sequenced was peripheral blood. The chain couples TRBV5-6 to TRBJ1-5; TRBD1 might be the D (5 bases). CDR3 nucleotide sequence: TGTGCCAGCAGCTTCTCAGGGTACAATCAGCCCCAGCATTTT. This gives the protein CASSFSGYNQPQHF.